These T cell receptor beta chains were read from a single sample in a study of post-analysis software for immune sequencing data. TCRdb independently ran MiXCR on the PCR reads; one entry per CDR3 protein. The sample contains about 810,000 distinct CDR3 sequences, roughly 50% of which appear only once. The sequenced sample was blood. The receptor set was obtained from a girl aged 5-17 years with multiple sclerosis. The CDR3 runs from the conserved cysteine through the conserved F or W. A D gene is named only where the DNA matches it firmly. Not every row has a clone size; where given, it reads once, few, many or a size class.

D gene | J gene | V gene | clone size | CDR3 protein | CDR3 DNA
NA | TRBJ1-5 | TRBV5-1 | NA | CASSLVPGGYQPQHF | TGCGCCAGCAGCTTGGTTCCGGGGGGTTATCAGCCCCAGCATTTT
TRBD1 | TRBJ2-5 | TRBV4-2 | few | CASSLTDRAGRRQETQYF | TGTGCCAGCAGCCTTACGGACAGGGCCGGGCGTCGGCAAGAGACCCAGTACTTC
TRBD2 | TRBJ2-1 | TRBV5-1 | NA | CASRPPSLGGPNEQFF | TGCGCCAGCAGGCCACCATCTTTGGGAGGGCCTAATGAGCAGTTCTTC
TRBD1 | TRBJ2-7 | TRBV29-1 | NA | CSVKTGGGYEQYF | TGCAGCGTAAAAACAGGGGGCGGCTACGAGCAGTACTTC
TRBD1 | TRBJ1-5 | TRBV12-3/TRBV12-4 | NA | CASSFRDRGNQPQHF | TGTGCCAGCAGTTTCAGAGACAGGGGGAATCAGCCCCAGCATTTT
NA | TRBJ2-3 | TRBV5-5 | NA | CASSLEEVDTQYF | TGTGCCAGCAGCTTGGAAGAGGTCGATACGCAGTATTTT
TRBD1 | TRBJ2-3 | TRBV20-1 | NA | CATSSRGRTDTQYF | TGCGCAACGAGCTCCAGGGGGCGCACAGATACGCAGTATTTT
TRBD2 | TRBJ2-3 | TRBV3-1 | NA | CASSQEGLAGTTDTQYF | TGTGCCAGCAGCCAAGAGGGACTAGCGGGTACCACAGATACGCAGTATTTT
NA | TRBJ2-3 | TRBV7-2 | few | CASSLAARIHTRTPRDTQYF | TGTGCCAGCAGCTTAGCGGCTAGGATCCACACCCGTACACCCAGGGATACGCAGTATTTT
NA | TRBJ2-7 | TRBV27 | once | CASSLLKRGDEQYF | TGTGCCAGCAGTTTACTTAAGAGGGGCGACGAGCAGTACTTC
TRBD1 | TRBJ1-2 | TRBV29-1 | NA | CSVAVTGVGYGYTF | TGCAGCGTTGCCGTGACAGGGGTAGGCTATGGCTACACCTTC
NA | TRBJ2-4 | TRBV5-6 | NA | CASSLTAGSLDEQYF | TGTGCCAGCAGCTTGACGGCAGGGAGTCTGGATGAGCAGTACTTC
NA | TRBJ1-1 | TRBV7-3 | NA | CASSYVVEEAFF | TGTGCCAGCAGTTACGTAGTGGAGGAAGCTTTCTTT
NA | TRBJ1-1 | TRBV27 | NA | CASSLSTVPNTEAFF | TGTGCCAGCAGTTTATCGACAGTCCCGAACACTGAAGCTTTCTTT
NA | TRBJ1-2 | TRBV30 | few | CAWSGQGLYGYTF | TGTGCCTGGAGCGGCCAGGGGCTCTATGGCTACACCTTC
NA | TRBJ2-2 | TRBV29-1 | many | CSVTNKAAGSNTGELFF | TGCAGCGTTACGAACAAGGCGGCAGGGTCGAACACCGGGGAGCTGTTTTTT
NA | TRBJ2-7 | TRBV5-8 | NA | CASSLGVVAWKYF | TGTGCCAGCAGCTTAGGGGTAGTCGCTTGGAAGTACTTC
TRBD2 | TRBJ2-3 | TRBV29-1 | NA | CSVKTSGVTDTQYF | TGCAGCGTCAAGACTAGCGGGGTCACAGATACGCAGTATTTT
TRBD2 | TRBJ2-7 | TRBV7-9 | NA | CASSAGTSPSEQYF | TGTGCCAGCAGCGCCGGGACTAGCCCCAGCGAGCAGTACTTC
NA | TRBJ2-1 | TRBV7-3 | NA | CASSLRGSRNEQFF | TGTGCCAGCAGCTTAAGGGGCTCCCGCAATGAGCAGTTCTTC
NA | TRBJ2-7 | TRBV29-1 | NA | CSVEGLSDSYEQYF | TGCAGCGTTGAAGGACTCTCCGATTCCTACGAGCAGTACTTC
NA | TRBJ2-5 | TRBV15 | NA | CATSRSGGGKTQYF | TGTGCCACCAGCAGGTCGGGGGGCGGGAAGACCCAGTACTTC
NA | TRBJ2-1 | TRBV7-3 | few | CASSQPGGTYYNEQFF | TGTGCCAGCAGTCAACCCGGTGGGACATACTACAATGAGCAGTTCTTC
NA | TRBJ1-5 | TRBV20-1 | NA | CSARPHLGQPQHF | TGCAGTGCTAGACCTCATCTGGGTCAGCCCCAGCATTTT
TRBD2 | TRBJ2-1 | TRBV6-4 | few | CASSPSGLAGEQFF | TGTGCCAGCAGTCCATCGGGACTAGCTGGTGAGCAGTTCTTC
TRBD2 | TRBJ2-5 | TRBV4-2 | NA | CASSQRAGGEETQYF | TGTGCCAGCAGCCAACGAGCGGGGGGCGAAGAGACCCAGTACTTC